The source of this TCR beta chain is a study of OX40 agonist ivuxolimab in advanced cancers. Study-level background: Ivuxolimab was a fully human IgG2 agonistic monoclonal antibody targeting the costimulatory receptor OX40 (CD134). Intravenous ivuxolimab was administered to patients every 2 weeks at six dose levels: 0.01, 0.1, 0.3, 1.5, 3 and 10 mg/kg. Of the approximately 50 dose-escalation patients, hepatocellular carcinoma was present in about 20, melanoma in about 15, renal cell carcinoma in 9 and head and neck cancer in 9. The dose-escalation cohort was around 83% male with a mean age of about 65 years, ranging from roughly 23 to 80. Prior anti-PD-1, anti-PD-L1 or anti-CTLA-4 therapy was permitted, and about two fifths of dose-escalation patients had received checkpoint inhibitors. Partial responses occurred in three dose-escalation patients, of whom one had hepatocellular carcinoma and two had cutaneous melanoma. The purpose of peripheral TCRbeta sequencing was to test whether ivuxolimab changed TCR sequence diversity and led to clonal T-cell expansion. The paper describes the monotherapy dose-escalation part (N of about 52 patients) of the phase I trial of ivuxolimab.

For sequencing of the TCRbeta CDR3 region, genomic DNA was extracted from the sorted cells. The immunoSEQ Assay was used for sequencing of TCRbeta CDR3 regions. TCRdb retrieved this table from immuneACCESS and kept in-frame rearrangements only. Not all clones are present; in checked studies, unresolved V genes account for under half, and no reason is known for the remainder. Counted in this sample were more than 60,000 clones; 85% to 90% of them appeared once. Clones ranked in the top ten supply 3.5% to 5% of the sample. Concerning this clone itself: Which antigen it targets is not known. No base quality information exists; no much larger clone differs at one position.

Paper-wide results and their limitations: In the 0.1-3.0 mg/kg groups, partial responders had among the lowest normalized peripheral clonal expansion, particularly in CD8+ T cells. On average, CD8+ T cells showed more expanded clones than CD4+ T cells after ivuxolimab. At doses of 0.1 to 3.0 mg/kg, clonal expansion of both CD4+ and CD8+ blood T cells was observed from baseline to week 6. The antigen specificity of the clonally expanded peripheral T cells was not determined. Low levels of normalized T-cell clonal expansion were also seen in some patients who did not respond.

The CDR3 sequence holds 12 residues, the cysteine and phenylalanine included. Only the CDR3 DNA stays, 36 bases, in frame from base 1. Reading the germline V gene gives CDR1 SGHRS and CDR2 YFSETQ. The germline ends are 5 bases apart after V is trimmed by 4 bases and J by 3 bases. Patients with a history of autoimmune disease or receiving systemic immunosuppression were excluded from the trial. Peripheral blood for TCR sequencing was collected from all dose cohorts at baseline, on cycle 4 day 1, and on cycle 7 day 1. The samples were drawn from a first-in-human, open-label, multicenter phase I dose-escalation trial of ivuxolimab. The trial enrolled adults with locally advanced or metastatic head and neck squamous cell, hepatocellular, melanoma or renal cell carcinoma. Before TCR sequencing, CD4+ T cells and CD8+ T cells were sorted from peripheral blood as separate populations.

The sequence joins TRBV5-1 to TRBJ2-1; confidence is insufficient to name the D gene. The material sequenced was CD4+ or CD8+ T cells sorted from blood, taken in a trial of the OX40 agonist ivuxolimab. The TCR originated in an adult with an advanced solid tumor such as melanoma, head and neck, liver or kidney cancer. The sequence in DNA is TGCGCCAGCAGCGTTGACTACAATGAGCAGTTCTTC. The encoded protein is CASSVDYNEQFF.